The 9 T cell receptor beta chains below were found in one sample sequenced in a study of blood T cells in healthy people across ages. A second roughly 6 to 11 cycle PCR used barcoded and J-beta primers. In TCRdb, the 5' RACE reads were re-called with MiXCR into one record per CDR3 protein. The data show 1.5 million to 2 million distinct CDR3 sequences, roughly 43% seen once. The sample was blood. These TCRs come from a human donor in good health.

This chain connects TRBV5-5 to TRBJ1-2, with a possible D match to TRBD1 (5 bases). The germline V gene encodes CDR1 SGHKS and CDR2 YYEKEE (reference sequence). The CDR3 has 13 residues. V shed 6 bases and J shed 8 bases, with 17 bases lying between them. The CDR3 bases are TGTGCCAGCAACCCGAGGGGTGCTAGGGGCTACACCTTC. It is translated as CASNPRGARGYTF.

The V and J genes are TRBV12-3 or TRBV12-4 and TRBJ2-3; 12 bases agree with TRBD2. The ends lost 1 base at V and 5 bases at J; junction bases unmatched: 4. CDR3 length equals 16 residues. The CDR3 loop reads CASSLEASGGGDTQYF. In nucleotides, the CDR3 is TGTGCCAGCAGTTTAGAGGCTAGCGGGGGGGGAGATACGCAGTATTTT.

This clonotype was seen only a few times. The rearrangement joins TRBV5-6 to TRBJ1-1; 9 bases agree with TRBD1. Unmatched junction bases numbered 2, after V lost 0 bases and J lost 8 bases. The CDR3 is made up of 13 amino acids. The V gene's germline CDR1 is SGHDT and CDR2 YYEEEE. The CDR3 spells CASSLADRGEAFF. The CDR3 DNA reads TGTGCCAGCAGCTTGGCGGACAGGGGAGAAGCTTTCTTT.

V usage is TRBV6-5 and J usage is TRBJ1-1, with 8 bases identical to TRBD1. Looked up from germline, CDR1 is MNHEY and CDR2 is SVGAGI. V lost 0 bases and J lost 4; bases outside the gene matches: 7. CDR3 length equals 16 residues. CDR3 bases: TGTGCCAGCAGTTACTCCCAGGGGGCATTAGTCACTGAAGCTTTCTTT. Its translation: CASSYSQGALVTEAFF.

This clonotype was counted a few times. An end of the junction differs from the germline gene, which may be a read error. V usage is TRBV7-9 and J usage is TRBJ1-2; TRBD1 matches at 8 bases. CDR1 and CDR2 (germline): SEHNR, FQNEAQ (reference sequence). The CDR3 runs to 15 residues. This chain's CDR3 is CASSLNRPGGYGCTF. In DNA, the CDR3 is TGTGCCAGCAGCCTTAATCGTCCAGGGGGCTATGGCTGCACCTTC.

The rearrangement uses TRBV5-1 and TRBJ2-5; the D gene is possibly TRBD1 (7 bases). The J call may be in error: the DNA end matches TRBJ2-7 better. CDR1 SGHRS and CDR2 YFSETQ come from the germline V gene. CDR3 size: 14 residues. The chain's CDR3 is CASSTGRGEDEQYF. CDR3 DNA: TGCGCCAGCAGCACGGGCAGGGGGGAGGACGAGCAGTACTTC.

The chain joins TRBV20-1 to TRBJ2-5; no reliable D call. The CDR3 consists of 12 residues. From germline, CDR1 is DFQATT and CDR2 SNEGSKA (reference sequence). The ends were cut back, 4 bases at V and 11 bases at J, with 17 bases in the middle. CDR3 loop: CSAKQLTYGQYF. The DNA of the CDR3 is TGCAGTGCTAAGCAGCTGACTTACGGGCAGTACTTC.

This sequence joins TRBV20-1 and TRBJ2-1; D is undetermined. The CDR3 is 10 amino acids. Trimming shortened V by 4 bases and J by 12 bases, and 10 bases separated the two germline ends. Germline CDR1 and CDR2: DFQATT and SNEGSKA (reference sequence). The CDR3 loop reads CSAIREVQFF. In nucleotides, the CDR3 is TGCAGTGCTATTCGAGAAGTGCAGTTCTTC.

This clonotype was detected only a few times. The chain uses TRBV6-5 and TRBJ1-1; 8 nucleotides agree with TRBD1. The germline gives CDR1 MNHEY, CDR2 SVGAGI. CDR3 length: 16 residues. The V gene end was trimmed by 4 bases and the J gene end by 5 bases; junction bases not matched to a gene: 12. CDR3 amino acids: CASSSAETGEGTEAFF. The DNA of the CDR3 is TGTGCCAGCAGTTCAGCCGAGACAGGGGAGGGAACTGAAGCTTTCTTT.